This entry concerns a single TCR beta chain. The sample holds a few counts of this clonotype. Its antigen remains unidentified. Base qualities were left out, and no much larger clone turns up one base away. Trimming at the junction amounts to 4 bases on V and 7 bases on J, and the germline ends lie 18 bases apart. CDR1 and CDR2 are read off the germline V gene (reference sequence) as SGHNT and YYREEE. Inclusive of the bounding cysteine and phenylalanine, the CDR3 is 15 residues long. The read is trimmed to its CDR3 DNA, 45 bases read in frame from base 1. The source of the sample is a study of T-cell memory formation after mild COVID-19 (dated by TCRdb to about 2021). About the study as a whole: TCR sequence clusters from the two donors were found to be largely donor specific. T-cell clones expanding and contracting after mild COVID-19 in two donors were tracked by longitudinal TCRalpha and TCRbeta repertoire sequencing. Two young, previously healthy adult volunteers made up the cohort, one male and one female. The research as a whole found: From day 15 to 85, contracting clones showed balanced CD4/CD8 phenotypes, whereas a second wave of clones that expanded from day 15 to 37 leaned towards CD4+. Contracting CD4+ clones were found mainly in CM and EM memory subsets, while CD8+ clones were enriched in EMRA. SARS-CoV-2 specificity of the second-wave clones peaking on day 37 was not confirmed. Some responding clones were found in pre-infection memory, which suggests that pre-existing cross-reactive memory T cells took part in the SARS-CoV-2 response. The study covered only a couple of mild cases, and larger cohorts including severe cases with pre-infection samples were considered necessary.

TCRdb shows the sequencer as Illumina NovaSeq 6000. TCRalpha and TCRbeta cDNA libraries were constructed by 5'RACE with constant-segment primers, with sample barcodes and unique molecular identifiers being introduced. Trizol reagent was used to extract RNA from every sample. Amplification of the libraries took two PCR steps, and the second step added a second sample barcode plus Illumina TruSeq adapters. The libraries were sequenced on an Illumina NovaSeq using 2 x 150 bp paired-end reads. In the source study's methods: Reads were demultiplexed and collapsed into UMI-guided consensus sequences with migec v1.2.7. Using mixcr v2.1.11, UMI consensuses were aligned to TRA and TRB V and J templates and then assembled into clonotypes. A clonotype was counted as expanded or contracted only when both edgeR and NoisET called the clonotype significant, with the noise models trained on biological replicates. For edgeR calls, a false discovery rate-adjusted p below 0.01 and a log2 fold-change threshold of 1 were applied. PCA with hierarchical clustering of max-normalized trajectories of the 1000 most abundant clonotypes was used as exploratory dynamics analysis. The CD4 or CD8 phenotype of responding clones was assigned using the separately sequenced CD4+ and CD8+ repertoires. TCRdb's own reprocessing of the public reads used fastp at Q25 and MiXCR and kept productive beta chains. Each entry merges the rows of one CDR3 protein and shows their most common DNA and genes. The V and J calls were determined by TCRdb, not by the authors. A total of 150,000 to 200,000 distinct CDR3 sequences appear in this sample, 16% of them only once. Approximately 2.1% of the sample is in the top ten clones.

PBMCs were isolated by Ficoll-Paque density gradient centrifugation. Input material: PBMCs or a T cell subset sorted from them (not recorded which). This clonotype originated in an adult woman who had mild COVID-19 (a few samples of this study predate the infection). The sample titles of this study are shuffled in the database, so cell type and time point are left out; the donor was told from shared clones. The chain joins TRBV5-4 to TRBJ2-1, with TRBD1 tentatively as D gene (7 bases match). DNA sequence: TGTGCCAGCAGCGGAGGGGGCTATTCTTCTAATGAGCAGTTCTTC. Its protein is CASSGGGYSSNEQFF.